The next 29 T cell receptor beta chains were all read from a single sample in a study of Graves' ophthalmopathy and Graves' hyperthyroidism. For repertoire sequencing, the TCR beta CDR3 regions were amplified from RNA transcripts. The first-round RT-PCR employed HTBI primers together with the Qiagen OneStep RT-PCR kit. A multiplex PCR was then performed as the second round. TCRdb called the multiplex PCR reads again in MiXCR, with one record for every CDR3 protein. The sample records 200,000 to 250,000 distinct CDR3 sequences, less than 55% being singletons. The material sequenced was peripheral blood. All receptors derive from an adult man with Graves' ophthalmopathy.

This clonotype occurred many times. This CDR3 reads CASSRTRGDGYGYTF. CDR3 DNA: TGTGCCAGCAGCCGAACGAGGGGGGACGGCTATGGCTACACCTTC. This sequence joins TRBV7-8 and TRBJ1-2; tentative D call: TRBD1 (6 bases). The CDR3 runs 15 residues. CDR1 is SGHVS and CDR2 is FQNEAQ in the germline V gene. V lost 5 bases and J 4 bases, leaving 17 bases between the germline ends.

This chain joins TRBV20-1 and TRBJ1-2, with TRBD1 as a possible D gene (6 bases). Per the germline V gene, CDR1 is DFQATT and CDR2 is SNEGSKA (reference sequence). Deletions cut 6 bases from V and 7 bases from J, with 15 bases between. The CDR3 contains 12 residues. In nucleotides, the CDR3 is TGCAGTGCCCAGGGGCCTGGAGGTGGCTACACCTTC. Translation gives CSAQGPGGGYTF.

This clonotype has just a few counts. The chain links TRBV25-1 to TRBJ2-2; TRBD2 matches 13 bases. V was pared by 7 bases and J by 3 bases, with 14 bases of the junction left unmatched. The CDR3 consists of 19 residues. Germline CDR1 is MGHDK and CDR2 is SYGVNS. For the CDR3, the DNA is TGTGCCAGCACCCAGGGACTAGCGGGAAATTCACTGTACACCGGGGAGCTGTTTTTT. Protein sequence: CASTQGLAGNSLYTGELFF. Complete variable domain (other parts from reference TRBV25-1 and TRBJ2-2): EADIYQTPRYLVIGTGKKITLECSQTMGHDKMYWYQQDPGMELHLIHYSYGVNSTEKGDLSSESTVSRIRTEHFPLTLESARPSHTSQYLCASTQGLAGNSLYTGELFFGEGSRLTVL.

In this sample, this clonotype turned up once. This chain connects TRBV2 to TRBJ2-5, with D tentatively TRBD2 (6 bases). The CDR3 loop spans 15 amino acids. Germline V gene sequence: CDR1 SNHLY, CDR2 FYNNEI. Trimming removed 5 bases from V and 1 base from J, with 14 bases in between. CDR3 loop: CASSTRRTIQETQYF. The CDR3 bases are TGTGCCAGCAGTACCCGGAGGACTATCCAAGAGACCCAGTACTTC. Variable domain in full (rest from reference TRBV2 and TRBJ2-5): EPEVTQTPSHQVTQMGQEVILRCVPISNHLYFYWYRQILGQKVEFLVSFYNNEISEKSEIFDDQFSVERPDGSNFTLKIRSTKLEDSAMYFCASSTRRTIQETQYFGPGTRLLVL.

The chain couples TRBV12-3 or TRBV12-4 to TRBJ1-5; no clear D gene. The CDR3 loop spans 14 amino acids. Trimming pared 5 bases from V and 4 bases from J, leaving 12 bases between. The DNA of the CDR3 is TGTGCCAGCAGTCCGGATGGTGAGAATCAGCCCCAGCATTTT. It is translated as CASSPDGENQPQHF.

CDR3 bases: TGCGCCAGCAGCCAAAGGGAGCGCCTGGCGTGGGAGGGCACTGAAGCTTTCTTT. Protein: CASSQRERLAWEGTEAFF. The J gene is TRBJ1-1, the V gene TRBV4-1; D not resolved. CDR3 length: 18 amino acids. The germline V and J ends were trimmed by 2 bases and 4 bases, with 23 bases remaining between them. CDR1 is MGHRA, CDR2 YSYEKL, per germline.

In DNA, the CDR3 is TGCGCCAGCAGCTTGGGGGGCGTCGGGGAAAAACTGTTTTTT. Its protein product is CASSLGGVGEKLFF. V gene TRBV5-1 combines with J gene TRBJ1-4; D perhaps matches TRBD1 (5 bases). CDR1 is SGHRS and CDR2 is YFSETQ in the germline V gene. There are 14 residues in the CDR3. The V end was cut by 0 bases, the J end by 8 bases, with 11 bases between.

With regard to this clonotype: One end of the junction fails to match germline, which may point to a read error. The CDR3 nucleotides read TGTGCCAGCAGCTTAGAGGATAGCGGGAGCGGCGCCTACGAGCAGCACTTC. This translates into CASSLEDSGSGAYEQHF. The J gene is TRBJ2-7, the V gene TRBV7-2, with 9 bases matching TRBD2. CDR3 size: 17 residues. Germline values: CDR1 SGHTA, CDR2 FQGNSA.

The chain links TRBV2 to TRBJ1-4, with D hard to call. CDR1 is SNHLY, CDR2 FYNNEI, per germline. This CDR3 is built from 15 residues. Between the trimmed V and J ends, which lost 8 bases and 6 bases, there was a span of 19 bases. The CDR3 sequence is CASSGGEEGHEKLFF. The CDR3 bases are TGTGCCAGCTCGGGTGGTGAGGAGGGCCATGAAAAACTGTTTTTT.

This clonotype was recorded many times. CDR3 sequence: CSVATPSGGYTF. Written as DNA, the CDR3 is TGCAGCGTCGCAACTCCGTCCGGTGGCTACACCTTC. This chain connects TRBV29-1 to TRBJ1-2; D is unresolved. The germline V and J ends were trimmed by 6 bases and 7 bases, with 15 bases remaining between them. This CDR3 has 12 amino acids. From germline, CDR1 is SQVTM and CDR2 ANQGSEA.

In this sample, this clonotype turned up a few times. The chain recombines TRBV2 with TRBJ1-6, with TRBD1 as a possible D gene (6 bases). The length of the CDR3 is 14 residues. The germline gives CDR1 SNHLY, CDR2 FYNNEI. Trimming cost V 6 bases and J 6 bases, with 12 bases left between them. In DNA, the CDR3 is TGTGCCAGCAGAGACAGGAAACCTAATTCACCCCTCCACTTT. This encodes CASRDRKPNSPLHF. Full variable domain (rest looked up from reference TRBV2 and TRBJ1-6): EPEVTQTPSHQVTQMGQEVILRCVPISNHLYFYWYRQILGQKVEFLVSFYNNEISEKSEIFDDQFSVERPDGSNFTLKIRSTKLEDSAMYFCASRDRKPNSPLHFGNGTRLTVT.

The chain carries TRBV24-1 and TRBJ1-1, with 10 bases aligning to TRBD1. V shed 4 bases and J 5 bases; nucleotides not matched to a gene: 0. Germline CDR1 KGHDR, CDR2 SFDVKD. This CDR3 is 13 amino acids long. DNA for the CDR3: TGTGCCACCAGTGAGGGACAGGGGACTGAAGCTTTCTTT. Translation: CATSEGQGTEAFF.

The gene calls are TRBV20-1 and TRBJ2-7; TRBD2 aligns across 7 bases. CDR1 is DFQATT and CDR2 is SNEGSKA in the germline V gene (reference sequence). The CDR3 consists of 16 residues. V shed 0 bases, J shed 2 bases, and the junction held 10 bases outside the gene matches. The CDR3 region has the DNA TGCAGTGCTAGAGATCTCGCGACTAGCCATACCTACGAGCAGTACTTC. It encodes CSARDLATSHTYEQYF.

This clonotype has ten or more counts. The rearrangement uses TRBV29-1 and TRBJ1-1; no clear D gene. V was pared by 3 bases and J by 2 bases, with 7 bases between. This CDR3 is 12 amino acids long. The germline V gene has CDR1 SQVTM and CDR2 ANQGSEA. The CDR3 DNA is TGCAGCGTTGACCAGAGTAACACTGAAGCTTTCTTT. Translated: CSVDQSNTEAFF.

The J gene is TRBJ2-2, the V gene TRBV7-2, with D possibly TRBD1 on 5 matching bases. Germline loops: CDR1 SGHTA, CDR2 FQGNSA. V was clipped by 2 bases and J by 2 bases, with 9 bases between them. The length of the CDR3 is 15 residues. CDR3 amino acids: CASSLSRDNTGELFF. In DNA, the CDR3 is TGTGCCAGCAGCTTAAGCAGGGATAACACCGGGGAGCTGTTTTTT.

This sequence joins TRBV2 and TRBJ2-5; D not certain. This CDR3 spans 12 amino acids. Germline V gene lookup returns CDR1 SNHLY and CDR2 FYNNEI. Deletions cut 1 base from V and 3 bases from J, with 3 bases between. CDR3 region: CASSEGEETQYF. In DNA, the CDR3 is TGTGCCAGCAGTGAAGGGGAAGAGACCCAGTACTTC.

In its sample, this clonotype was seen once. This sequence joins TRBV12-3 or TRBV12-4 and TRBJ1-5, with TRBD1 matching 7 bases. This CDR3 contains 15 residues. After removal of 6 bases from V and 4 bases from J, the junction contained 9 bases not matched to a gene. The CDR3 DNA is TGTGCCAGCAGCCCGTACCAGGGGGGTAATCAGCCCCAGCATTTT. Encoded protein: CASSPYQGGNQPQHF.

A few counts support this clonotype. The CDR3 spells CASSLGPEGHEKLFF. The CDR3 nucleotides read TGCGCCAGCAGCTTGGGGCCCGAGGGTCATGAAAAACTGTTTTTT. V is TRBV5-1 and J is TRBJ1-4, with D unresolved. This CDR3 region has 15 residues. Trimming took off 0 bases at V and 6 bases at J, with 12 bases between the two ends. Germline CDR1 SGHRS, CDR2 YFSETQ.

This clonotype was counted ten times or more. The chain combines TRBV5-5 with TRBJ1-5; TRBD1 aligns across 10 bases. Germline values: CDR1 SGHKS, CDR2 YYEKEE (reference sequence). The CDR3 covers 15 residues. The V segment lost 4 bases and the J segment 4 bases; nucleotides outside the gene matches: 5. The CDR3 DNA is TGTGCCAGCAGCGATTGGACAGGGGGAAATCAGCCCCAGCATTTT. This translates into CASSDWTGGNQPQHF. The entire variable domain, with the rest obtained from reference TRBV5-5 and TRBJ1-5, is as follows: DAGVTQSPTHLIKTRGQQVTLRCSPISGHKSVSWYQQVLGQGPQFIFQYYEKEERGRGNFPDRFSARQFPNYSSELNVNALLLGDSALYLCASSDWTGGNQPQHFGDGTRLSIL.

This clonotype was seen many times. One end of the junction fails to match germline, which may point to a read error. V usage is TRBV29-1 and J usage is TRBJ1-2, with D hard to call. Germline CDR1 and CDR2: SQVTM and ANQGSEA. This CDR3 is 11 amino acids long. The DNA of the CDR3 is TGCAGCGTTCAAGCGGCAAAGACCCCTCTCTTC. This sequence encodes CSVQAAKTPLF.

The rearrangement uses TRBV20-1 and TRBJ2-7, with 9 positions matching TRBD2. CDR1 and CDR2 (germline): DFQATT, SNEGSKA (reference sequence). V was pared by 4 bases and J by 6 bases, with 7 bases of the junction left unmatched. This CDR3 region has 13 residues. The chain's CDR3 is CSATLAGSCEQYF. Written as DNA, the CDR3 is TGCAGTGCTACCCTAGCGGGAAGCTGCGAGCAGTACTTC.

The rearrangement links TRBV6-5 to TRBJ1-2; D may be TRBD1 (6 bases). Germline-derived CDR1 and CDR2 are MNHEY and SVGAGI. V was trimmed by 5 bases and J by 8 bases, leaving 18 bases between them. The CDR3 runs to 14 residues. The CDR3 bases are TGTGCCAGCAGTACGAGACAGGAGCTGGGAGGCTACACCTTC. Amino acids: CASSTRQELGGYTF.

The chain has TRBV12-3 or TRBV12-4 and TRBJ1-1, with 7 bases that match TRBD1. The CDR3 runs 12 residues. V trimming: 10 bases; J trimming: 7 bases; junction bases outside the gene matches: 9. This CDR3 is CATSRQGGEAFF. Here the CDR3 DNA reads TGTGCCACCTCGCGACAGGGAGGTGAAGCTTTCTTT.

This clonotype occurred many times. The V gene is TRBV7-9, the J gene TRBJ1-1; tentative D call: TRBD1 (5 bases). The germline CDR1 and CDR2 sequences are SEHNR and FQNEAQ (reference sequence). With 6 bases removed from V and 1 base from J, the gap between germline ends came to 12 bases. This CDR3 is 14 amino acids long. Here the CDR3 DNA reads TGTGCCAGCAGGGGGGATGGGGAGAACACTGAAGCTTTCTTT. Translating it yields CASRGDGENTEAFF.

This rearrangement joins TRBV5-5 to TRBJ1-1, with D unresolved. V was cut by 1 base and J by 5 bases, with 6 bases left in between. Germline CDR1 and CDR2: SGHKS and YYEKEE (reference sequence). The CDR3 totals 12 residues. The CDR3 DNA follows: TGTGCCAGCAGCTTGTATCCGACTGAAGCTTTCTTT. It encodes CASSLYPTEAFF. The entire variable domain, with the rest obtained from reference TRBV5-5 and TRBJ1-1, is as follows: DAGVTQSPTHLIKTRGQQVTLRCSPISGHKSVSWYQQVLGQGPQFIFQYYEKEERGRGNFPDRFSARQFPNYSSELNVNALLLGDSALYLCASSLYPTEAFFGQGTRLTVV.

The CDR3 sequence is CASSLDTGREAAFF. DNA for the CDR3: TGTGCCAGCAGCTTAGATACGGGCAGGGAGGCAGCTTTCTTT. The chain has TRBV11-2 and TRBJ1-1; D is perhaps TRBD1 (5 bases). Per the germline V gene, CDR1 is SGHAT and CDR2 is FQNNGV. V shed 0 bases and J shed 10 bases, with 15 bases lying between them. There are 14 residues in the CDR3. Combining the CDR3 with reference TRBV11-2 and TRBJ1-1 gives the whole variable domain EAGVAQSPRYKIIEKRQSVAFWCNPISGHATLYWYQQILGQGPKLLIQFQNNGVVDDSQLPKDRFSAERLKGVDSTLKIQPAKLEDSAVYLCASSLDTGREAAFFGQGTRLTVV.

V and J are TRBV29-1 and TRBJ2-7; TRBD1 aligns across 9 bases. After removal of 1 base from V and 2 bases from J, the junction contained 3 bases not matched to a gene. Germline CDR1 reads SQVTM; CDR2 reads ANQGSEA. This CDR3 contains 14 residues. CDR3 DNA: TGCAGCGTTGAAGGGTGGACAGGGGCCTACGAGCAGTACTTC. Protein sequence: CSVEGWTGAYEQYF.

The sample holds a few counts of this clonotype. V and J are TRBV12-3 or TRBV12-4 and TRBJ2-7; the match to TRBD1 covers 7 bases. V lost 6 bases and J lost 7; bases outside the gene matches: 15. This CDR3 region has 15 residues. The CDR3 region has the DNA TGTGCCAGCAGCGGACAGGTTACGGTTTTTTTGGAGCAGTACTTC. Residues: CASSGQVTVFLEQYF.

This chain links TRBV28 with TRBJ1-3; 8 bases line up with TRBD1. Looked up from germline, CDR1 is MDHEN and CDR2 is SYDVKM. The junction had 2 bases not matched to a gene; V was cut back by 11 bases and J by 2 bases. This CDR3 has 12 amino acids. CDR3: CAEQGAGNTIYF. The CDR3 coding sequence is TGTGCCGAACAGGGGGCTGGAAACACCATATATTTT.